The clone carrying this T cell receptor beta chain was seen many times. Its antigen is still unknown. Amplification of TCR alpha and beta CDR3 regions from RNA used iRepertoire nested multiplex PCR. For one-step reverse transcription and amplification, 100-400 ng of tissue mRNA or PBMC total RNA was used. TCRdb called the multiplex PCR reads again in MiXCR, with one record for every CDR3 protein. The sample records roughly 100,000 distinct CDR3 sequences, around 28% being singletons. This entry comes from a study of glioma-infiltrating T cells. Study-level results: CDR3 overlap between tissue and blood was very small. Non-neoplastic patients had below-expected tissue-blood divergence, while all gliomas exceeded expectation.

The V gene end was trimmed by 1 base and the J gene end by 7 bases; junction bases not matched to a gene: 5. The CDR3 is 14 residues long. The germline V gene encodes CDR1 SGHNT and CDR2 YYREEE (reference sequence). Sequencing was done on a sample of glioma tissue, nonneoplastic brain tissue, or PBMCs (not recorded which). The receptor was isolated from a human donor with low-grade glioma or glioblastoma, undergoing nonglioma brain surgery, or in good health (not recorded which). The rearrangement links TRBV5-4 to TRBJ2-1; 7 bases match TRBD1. CDR3 sequence: CASSLITGENEQFF. DNA for the CDR3: TGTGCCAGCAGCTTGATAACAGGGGAGAATGAGCAGTTCTTC.